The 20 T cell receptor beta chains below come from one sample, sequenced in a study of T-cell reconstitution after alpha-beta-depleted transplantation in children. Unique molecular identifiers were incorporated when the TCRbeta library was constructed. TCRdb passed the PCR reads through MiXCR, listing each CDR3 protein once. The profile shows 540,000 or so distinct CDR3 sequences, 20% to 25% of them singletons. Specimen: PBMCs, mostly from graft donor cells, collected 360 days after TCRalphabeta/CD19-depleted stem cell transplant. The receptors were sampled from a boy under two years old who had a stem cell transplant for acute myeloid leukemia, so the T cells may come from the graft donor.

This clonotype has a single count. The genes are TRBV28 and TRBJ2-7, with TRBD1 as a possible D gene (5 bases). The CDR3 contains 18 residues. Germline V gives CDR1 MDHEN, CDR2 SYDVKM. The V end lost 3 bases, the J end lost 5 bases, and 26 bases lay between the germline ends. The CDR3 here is CASSFQGTGRGPLHEQYV. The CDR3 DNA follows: TGTGCCAGCAGTTTTCAGGGCACCGGTAGGGGCCCCCTTCACGAGCAGTACGTC.

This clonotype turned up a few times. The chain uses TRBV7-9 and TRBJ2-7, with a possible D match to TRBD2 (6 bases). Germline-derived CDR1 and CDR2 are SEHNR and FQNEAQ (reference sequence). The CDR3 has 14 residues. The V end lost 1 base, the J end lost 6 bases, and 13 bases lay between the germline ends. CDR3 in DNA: TGTGCCAGCAGCTTAGGCCGGGACTCTTTCGAGCAGTACGTC. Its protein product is CASSLGRDSFEQYV.

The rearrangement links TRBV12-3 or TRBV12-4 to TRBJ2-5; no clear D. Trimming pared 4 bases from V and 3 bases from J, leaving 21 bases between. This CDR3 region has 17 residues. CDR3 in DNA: TGTGCCAGCAGTTCTTATTCGCATCGATTGTTGGAAGAGACCCAGTACTTC. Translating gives CASSSYSHRLLEETQYF.

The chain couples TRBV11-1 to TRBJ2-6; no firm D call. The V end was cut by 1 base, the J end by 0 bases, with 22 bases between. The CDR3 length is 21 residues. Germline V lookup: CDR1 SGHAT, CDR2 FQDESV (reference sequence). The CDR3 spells CASSLGWAIFPPPSGANVLTF. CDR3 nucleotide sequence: TGTGCCAGCAGCTTAGGATGGGCGATTTTCCCCCCCCCCTCTGGGGCCAACGTCCTGACTTTC.

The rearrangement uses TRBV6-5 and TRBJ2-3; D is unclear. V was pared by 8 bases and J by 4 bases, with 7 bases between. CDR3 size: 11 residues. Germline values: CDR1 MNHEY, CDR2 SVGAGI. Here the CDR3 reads CASGRSDTQYF. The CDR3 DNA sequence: TGTGCCAGCGGTCGTTCAGATACGCAGTATTTT.

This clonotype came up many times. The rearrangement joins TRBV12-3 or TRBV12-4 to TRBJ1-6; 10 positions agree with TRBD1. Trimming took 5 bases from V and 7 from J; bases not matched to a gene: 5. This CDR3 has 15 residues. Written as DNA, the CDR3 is TGTGCCAGCAGTCCCCGGACAGGGGGAAATTCACCCCTCCACTTT. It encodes CASSPRTGGNSPLHF.

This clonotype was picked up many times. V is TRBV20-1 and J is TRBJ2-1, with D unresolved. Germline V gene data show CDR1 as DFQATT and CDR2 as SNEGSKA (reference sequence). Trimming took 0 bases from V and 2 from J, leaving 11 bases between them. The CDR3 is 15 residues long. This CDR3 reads CSARDKAIPYNEQFF. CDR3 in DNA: TGCAGTGCTAGAGATAAGGCTATACCCTACAATGAGCAGTTCTTC.

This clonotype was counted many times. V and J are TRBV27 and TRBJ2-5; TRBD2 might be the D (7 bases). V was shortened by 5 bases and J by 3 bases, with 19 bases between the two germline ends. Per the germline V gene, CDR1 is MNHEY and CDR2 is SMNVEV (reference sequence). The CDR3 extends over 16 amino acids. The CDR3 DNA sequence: TGTGCCAGCAGTCCACGCCGGGGGGCGGGGAAAGAGACCCAGTACTTC. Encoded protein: CASSPRRGAGKETQYF.

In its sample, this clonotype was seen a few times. CDR3 nucleotide sequence: TGTGCCAGCAGTTTACAGGGGGGTGTCTCTGGAAACACCATATATTTT. Translating gives CASSLQGGVSGNTIYF. The rearrangement links TRBV28 to TRBJ1-3; 7 bases are a match to TRBD1. The length of the CDR3 is 16 residues. The germline gives CDR1 MDHEN, CDR2 SYDVKM. The J segment lost 0 bases and the V segment lost 2 bases, leaving 4 bases of the junction unmatched.

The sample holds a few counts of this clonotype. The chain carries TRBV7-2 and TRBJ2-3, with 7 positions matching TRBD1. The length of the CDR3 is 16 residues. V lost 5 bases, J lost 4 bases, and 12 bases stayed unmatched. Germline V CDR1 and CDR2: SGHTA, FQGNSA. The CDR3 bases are TGTGCCAGCAGCAGCCGGGACAGCACAGACGCAGATACGCAGTATTTT. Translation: CASSSRDSTDADTQYF.

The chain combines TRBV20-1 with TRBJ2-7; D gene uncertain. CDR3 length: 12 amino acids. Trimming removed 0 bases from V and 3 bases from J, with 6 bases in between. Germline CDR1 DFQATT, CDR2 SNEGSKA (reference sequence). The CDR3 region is CSAREVSYEQYF. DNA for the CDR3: TGCAGTGCTAGAGAGGTCAGCTACGAGCAGTACTTC.

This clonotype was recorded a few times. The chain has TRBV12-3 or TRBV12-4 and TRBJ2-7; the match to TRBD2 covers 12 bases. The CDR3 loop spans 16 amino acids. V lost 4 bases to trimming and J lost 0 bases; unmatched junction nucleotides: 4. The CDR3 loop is CASSSQTSGGSYEQYF. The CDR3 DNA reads TGTGCCAGCAGTTCCCAGACTAGCGGGGGCTCCTACGAGCAGTACTTC.

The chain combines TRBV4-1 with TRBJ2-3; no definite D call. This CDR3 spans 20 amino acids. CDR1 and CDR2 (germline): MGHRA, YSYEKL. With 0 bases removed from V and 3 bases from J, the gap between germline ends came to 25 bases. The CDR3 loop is CASSQDPLGGGFWETDTQYF. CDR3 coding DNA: TGCGCCAGCAGCCAAGATCCCCTAGGCGGCGGCTTCTGGGAAACAGATACGCAGTATTTT.

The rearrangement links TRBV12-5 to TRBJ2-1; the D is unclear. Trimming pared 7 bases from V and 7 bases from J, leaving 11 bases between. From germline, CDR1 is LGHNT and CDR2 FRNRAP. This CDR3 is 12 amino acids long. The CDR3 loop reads CASAQVVNEQFF. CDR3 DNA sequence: TGTGCTAGTGCCCAGGTAGTGAATGAGCAGTTCTTC.

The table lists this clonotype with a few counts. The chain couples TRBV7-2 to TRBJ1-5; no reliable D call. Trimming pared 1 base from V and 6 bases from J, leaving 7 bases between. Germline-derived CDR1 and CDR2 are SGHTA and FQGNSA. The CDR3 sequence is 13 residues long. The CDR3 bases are TGTGCCAGCAGCTTAGTGGAGGGTCAGCCCCAGCATTTT. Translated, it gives CASSLVEGQPQHF. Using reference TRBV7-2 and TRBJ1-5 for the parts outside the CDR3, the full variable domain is GAGVSQSPSNKVTEKGKDVELRCDPISGHTALYWYRQSLGQGLEFLIYFQGNSAPDKSGLPSDRFSAERTGGSVSTLTIQRTQQEDSAVYLCASSLVEGQPQHFGDGTRLSIL.

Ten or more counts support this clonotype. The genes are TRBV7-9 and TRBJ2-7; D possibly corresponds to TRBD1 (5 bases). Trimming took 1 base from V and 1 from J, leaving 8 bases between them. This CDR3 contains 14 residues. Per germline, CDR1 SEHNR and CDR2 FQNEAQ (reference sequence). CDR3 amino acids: CASSLGRQSYEQYF. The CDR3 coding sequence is TGTGCCAGCAGCTTAGGTAGACAGTCCTACGAGCAGTACTTC.

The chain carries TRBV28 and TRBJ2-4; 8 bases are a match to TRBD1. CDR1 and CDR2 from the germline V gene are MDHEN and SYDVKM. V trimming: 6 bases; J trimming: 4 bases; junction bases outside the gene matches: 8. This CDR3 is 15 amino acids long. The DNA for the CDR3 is TGTGCCAGCAGCTCAGGACAGGGAGAAAAAAACATTCAGTACTTC. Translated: CASSSGQGEKNIQYF.

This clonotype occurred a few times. Written as DNA, the CDR3 is TGTGCCAGCAGTTTGGGGGGGCCAGGGGAGACCCAGTACTTC. This sequence encodes CASSLGGPGETQYF. V usage is TRBV12-3 or TRBV12-4 and J usage is TRBJ2-5; possible D gene TRBD2, 7 bases. V lost 3 bases and J 5 bases, leaving 13 bases between the germline ends. CDR3 length equals 14 residues.

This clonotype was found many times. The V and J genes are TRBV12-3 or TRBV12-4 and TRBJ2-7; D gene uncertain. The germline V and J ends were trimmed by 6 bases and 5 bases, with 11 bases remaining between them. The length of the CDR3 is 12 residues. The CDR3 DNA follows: TGTGCCAGCAGCGTCAGAGAACACGAGCAGTACGTC. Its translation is CASSVREHEQYV.

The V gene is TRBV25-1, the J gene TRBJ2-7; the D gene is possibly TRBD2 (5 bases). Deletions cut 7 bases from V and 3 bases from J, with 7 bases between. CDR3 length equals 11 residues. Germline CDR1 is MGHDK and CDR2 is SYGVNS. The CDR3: CASIRGYEQYF. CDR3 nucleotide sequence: TGTGCCAGCATCCGGGGCTACGAGCAGTACTTC.